The clone carrying this T cell receptor beta chain has only a few counts. Starting from 500 ng of total RNA, TCR beta cDNA was produced with a primer in the constant region. Amplification in three nested multiplex PCR rounds with slightly modified ARM-PCR gave rise to TCR beta libraries. Forward primers for TRBV1-TRBV30 and a C-beta reverse primer served the first two PCR rounds, at about 10 cycles each. One entry per CDR3 protein, called by TCRdb with MiXCR from the multiplex PCR reads. The repertoire consists of about 310,000 distinct CDR3 sequences, with less than 75% occurring once and the leading ten covering around 9.5%. The data stem from a study of tumor-infiltrating lymphocytes in primary liver carcinoma. Study background: Both sexes were represented among patients, who were 30 to 69 years old. Each of the growths was stage T1-T3 N0M0, extending roughly 4.2 to 10 cm across.

This CDR3 has 16 amino acids. After removal of 8 bases from V and 5 bases from J, the junction contained 15 bases not matched to a gene. The germline V gene encodes CDR1 SEHNR and CDR2 FQNEAQ (reference sequence). The researchers obtained blood RNA from unsorted whole blood and also extracted germline DNA. Preoperatively, about 4 milliliters of peripheral blood were collected. This sequence joins TRBV7-9 and TRBJ2-5; TRBD2 agrees at 9 bases. The sequencing input was peripheral blood. The receptor comes from a man aged 40-49 years with primary liver carcinoma and hepatitis B virus infection. The DNA of the CDR3 is TGTGCCAGCGGCCCTCGGCTAGCGGGATTGGGGGAGACCCAGTACTTC. Residues: CASGPRLAGLGETQYF. The whole variable domain, remainder taken from reference TRBV7-9 and TRBJ2-5, is DTGVSQNPRHKITKRGQNVTFRCDPISEHNRLYWYRQTLGQGPEFLTYFQNEAQLEKSRLLSDRFSAERPKGSFSTLEIQRTEQGDSAMYLCASGPRLAGLGETQYFGPGTRLLVL.